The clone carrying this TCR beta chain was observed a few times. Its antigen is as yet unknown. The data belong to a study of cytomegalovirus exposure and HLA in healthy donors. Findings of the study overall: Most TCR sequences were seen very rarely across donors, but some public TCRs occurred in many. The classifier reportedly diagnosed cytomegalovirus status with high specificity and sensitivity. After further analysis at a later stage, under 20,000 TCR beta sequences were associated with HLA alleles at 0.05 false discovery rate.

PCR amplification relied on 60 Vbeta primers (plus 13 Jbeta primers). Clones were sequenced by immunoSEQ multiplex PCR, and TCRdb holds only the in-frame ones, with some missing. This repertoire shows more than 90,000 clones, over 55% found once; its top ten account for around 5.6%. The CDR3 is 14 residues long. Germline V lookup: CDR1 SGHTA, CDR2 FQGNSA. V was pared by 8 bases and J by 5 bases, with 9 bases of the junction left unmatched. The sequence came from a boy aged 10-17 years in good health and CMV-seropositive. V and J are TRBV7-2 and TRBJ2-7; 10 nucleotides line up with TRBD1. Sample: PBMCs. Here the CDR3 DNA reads TGTGCCAGCCGCCCGGGGGACAGGGGCGACGAGCAGTACTTC. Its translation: CASRPGDRGDEQYF.